Listed here are 12 T cell receptor beta chains from one sample, sequenced in a study of identical twins. Each CDR3 protein is one row after TCRdb ran MiXCR on the 5' RACE reads. The sample holds around 280,000 distinct CDR3 sequences, more than 6.5% seen once. These data were also reused for a study on yellow fever vaccine responses in identical twins.

Input material: memory (CD45RO+) T cells sorted from blood. Receptor source: a woman aged 18-29 years in good health.

In its sample, this clonotype was seen many times. The CDR3 bases are TGCAGTGCTCTTGAGGGGGGTTCCCCTGAAGCTTTCTTT. Translation gives CSALEGGSPEAFF. The chain links TRBV20-1 to TRBJ1-1, with D perhaps matching TRBD1 (6 bases). Germline CDR1 DFQATT, CDR2 SNEGSKA (reference sequence). The V and J ends lost 5 bases and 6 bases respectively, with 16 bases between them. The CDR3 is 13 residues long.

This clonotype was counted many times. The CDR3 DNA reads as TGTGCCACCAGTGATTCTGGGTTCCGGACCCCACAACTTACGCAGTATTTT. This sequence encodes CATSDSGFRTPQLTQYF. The chain employs TRBV24-1 and TRBJ2-3; unclear D gene. V dropped 2 bases and J dropped 8 bases, with 22 bases sitting between them. The CDR3 is 17 amino acids. Germline CDR1 and CDR2: KGHDR and SFDVKD.

This sequence joins TRBV7-8 and TRBJ2-1; D is possibly TRBD2 (7 bases). CDR3 length equals 17 residues. V was cut by 1 base and J by 0 bases, with 13 bases left in between. Germline CDR1 SGHVS, CDR2 FQNEAQ. CDR3 sequence: CASSLVQAGASYNEQFF. The DNA of the CDR3 is TGTGCCAGCAGCTTAGTGCAGGCGGGGGCCTCCTACAATGAGCAGTTCTTC.

Many counts were recorded for this clonotype. The chain is built from TRBV12-3 or TRBV12-4 and TRBJ1-6; 7 bases align to TRBD1. V lost 3 bases to trimming and J lost 9 bases; unmatched junction nucleotides: 5. This CDR3 region has 14 residues. The CDR3 is CASSFGDRASPLHF. CDR3 in DNA: TGTGCCAGCAGTTTCGGAGACAGGGCTTCACCCCTCCACTTT.

In the case of this clonotype: One end of the junction is discordant with germline, which a read error may explain. V is TRBV24-1 and J is TRBJ2-1, with D tentatively TRBD1 or TRBD2 (5 bases each). CDR1 and CDR2 (germline): KGHDR, SFDVKD. The CDR3 is 21 amino acids. The CDR3 DNA is TGTGCCGCCAGTGATCGACCCCGAAAGGGTGTGCAGGGTCTAGCTTACAATGAGCAGTTCTTC. It codes for CAASDRPRKGVQGLAYNEQFF.

This clonotype was seen at least ten times. The chain joins TRBV5-1 to TRBJ2-1, with 7 nucleotides matching TRBD1. Germline CDR1 reads SGHRS; CDR2 reads YFSETQ. J was trimmed by 6 bases and V by 3 bases; bases with no gene match: 6. This CDR3 region has 14 residues. The CDR3 DNA is TGCGCCAGCAGCTCACAGGGGCTACTCAATGAGCAGTTCTTC. Its translation: CASSSQGLLNEQFF.

This sequence joins TRBV9 and TRBJ1-3, with D hard to call. Germline V gene sequence: CDR1 SGDLS, CDR2 YYNGEE. V was clipped by 0 bases and J by 6 bases, with 7 bases between them. The CDR3 has 13 residues. CDR3 loop: CASSVVSENTIYF. DNA of the CDR3: TGTGCCAGCAGCGTAGTCTCGGAAAACACCATATATTTT.

The chain recombines TRBV11-2 with TRBJ2-1, with 8 bases identical to TRBD2. The junction had 8 bases not matched to a gene; V was cut back by 1 base and J by 6 bases. Germline V CDR1 and CDR2: SGHAT, FQNNGV. The CDR3 has 16 residues. Written as DNA, the CDR3 is TGTGCCAGCAGCTTAGTACCCGGACTAGCCATCAATGAGCAGTTCTTC. This gives the protein CASSLVPGLAINEQFF.

This clonotype was found a few times. This chain links TRBV3-1 with TRBJ2-7; 8 bases agree with TRBD1. The V gene's germline CDR1 is LGHDT and CDR2 YNNKEL (reference sequence). J gave up 3 bases and V 4 bases, and 5 bases lay outside the gene matches. The CDR3 runs to 14 residues. The CDR3 DNA follows: TGTGCCAGCAGCCGAGGACAGGGCCGCTACGAGCAGTACTTC. The encoded protein is CASSRGQGRYEQYF.

V gene TRBV6-2 or TRBV6-3 combines with J gene TRBJ2-5; D perhaps matches TRBD2 (6 bases). Trimming removed 6 bases at V and 5 bases at J, with 19 bases between. Germline CDR1 is MNHEY and CDR2 is SVGEGT. The CDR3 covers 15 residues. Here the CDR3 reads CASRSSGLRGETQYF. DNA of the CDR3: TGTGCCAGCAGATCCTCGGGACTCCGTGGGGAGACCCAGTACTTC.

This clonotype has a handful of counts. CDR3 amino acids: CASSLNLAGDGAYEQYF. CDR3 nucleotide sequence: TGCGCCAGCAGCTTGAACCTAGCGGGAGATGGGGCTTACGAGCAGTACTTC. The chain has TRBV5-1 and TRBJ2-7, with 10 nucleotides matching TRBD2. The CDR3 consists of 17 residues. CDR1 SGHRS and CDR2 YFSETQ come from the germline V gene. Losses at the gene ends were 1 base for V and 4 bases for J; bases not matched to a gene: 11.

This clonotype came up many times. The chain employs TRBV5-4 and TRBJ2-1; D may correspond to TRBD1 or TRBD2 (5 bases each). The CDR3 contains 14 residues. Trimming shortened V by 0 bases and J by 10 bases, and 14 bases separated the two germline ends. Germline V gene sequence: CDR1 SGHNT, CDR2 YYREEE (reference sequence). The DNA for the CDR3 is TGTGCCAGCAGCTTGGAAGCTAAAGGGACGGAGCAGTTCTTC. Translation gives CASSLEAKGTEQFF.